A selection of T cell receptor beta chains follows, all from one sample in a study of shared clonotypes between healthy human individuals. Measured with immunoSEQ multiplex PCR; TCRdb has only the in-frame clones, and not every one. This table holds 2 million to 2.5 million clones, around 95% found once. Specimen: naive CD4+ T cells sorted from blood. The receptors derive from a man younger than 35 in good health. CDR3s include the opening cysteine and the closing phenylalanine or tryptophan. Fields, in order: D gene, J gene, V gene, CDR3 length, clone size, CDR3 protein, CDR3 DNA. A D gene is named only where the DNA matches it firmly. Where a row states a size, it is once, few, many or the class of an expanded clone; other rows omit it.

>.|TRBJ1-1|TRBV28|13|.
CASRGAVVTEAFF
TGTGCCAGCAGGGGGGCAGTGGTAACTGAAGCTTTCTTT
>.|TRBJ1-1|TRBV30|13|.
CAWRDSKNTEAFF
TGTGCCTGGAGGGACAGCAAGAACACTGAAGCTTTCTTT
>.|TRBJ1-5|TRBV5-5|15|once
CASSSTQGSNQPQHF
TGTGCCAGCAGCTCGACACAGGGCAGCAATCAGCCCCAGCATTTT
>.|TRBJ2-1|TRBV27|11|.
CASSTYNEQFF
TGTGCCAGCAGTACTTACAATGAGCAGTTCTTC
>.|TRBJ2-7|TRBV6-1|12|.
CASSISSYEQYF
TGTGCCAGCAGCATCAGCTCCTACGAGCAGTACTTC
>.|TRBJ2-1|TRBV6-5|16|.
CASSYRRGSSYNEQFF
TGTGCCAGCAGTTATAGGCGGGGCAGCTCCTACAATGAGCAGTTCTTC
>.|TRBJ2-5|TRBV5-1|13|.
CASNQQLGETQYF
TGCGCCAGCAACCAACAACTGGGGGAGACCCAGTACTTC
>TRBD1|TRBJ2-7|TRBV5-4|14|once
CASTMGDRDHEQYF
TGTGCCAGCACCATGGGGGACAGGGACCACGAGCAGTACTTC
>TRBD2|TRBJ2-3|TRBV5-4|15|.
CASSPGGAGTDTQYF
TGTGCCAGCAGCCCCGGGGGGGCTGGCACAGATACGCAGTATTTT
>.|TRBJ1-3|TRBV30|12|.
CAWSATRDTIYF
TGTGCCTGGAGTGCTACTAGGGACACCATATATTTT
>.|TRBJ2-1|TRBV7-2|13|.
CASSLKSGGEQFF
TGTGCCAGCAGCTTAAAGTCTGGGGGTGAGCAGTTCTTC
>.|TRBJ2-3|TRBV29-1|13|once
CSANQGFGDTQYF
TGCAGCGCCAACCAGGGATTTGGAGATACGCAGTATTTT
>TRBD1|TRBJ1-6|TRBV18|15|.
CASSPGQDPYSPLHF
TGTGCCAGCTCACCCGGACAGGACCCCTATTCACCCCTCCACTTT
>.|TRBJ1-2|TRBV27|13|.
CASRQTLNYGYTF
TGTGCCAGCAGGCAGACACTTAACTATGGCTACACCTTC
>.|TRBJ2-1|TRBV10-2|13|.
CASILSGGNEQFF
TGCGCCAGCATTCTTTCCGGAGGGAATGAGCAGTTCTTC
>.|TRBJ1-5|TRBV30|14|.
CAWSHSLAGQPQHF
TGTGCCTGGAGTCACAGTCTAGCAGGTCAGCCCCAGCATTTT
>.|TRBJ2-3|TRBV7-3|12|.
CASGESTDTQYF
TGTGCCAGCGGGGAGAGCACAGATACGCAGTATTTT
>.|TRBJ2-6|TRBV6-5|15|.
CASSYSGAGANVLTF
TGTGCCAGCAGTTACTCGGGCGCTGGGGCCAACGTCCTGACTTTC
>.|TRBJ2-1|TRBV10-3|12|.
CAISASYNEQFF
TGTGCCATCAGTGCTAGCTACAATGAGCAGTTCTTC
>TRBD1|TRBJ1-4|TRBV18|16|once
CASSPTGGRTNEKLFF
TGTGCCAGCTCACCGACAGGGGGAAGAACTAATGAAAAACTGTTTTTT
>.|TRBJ2-1|TRBV6-1|14|once
CASSAELEGNEQFF
TGTGCCAGCAGTGCCGAACTAGAAGGAAATGAGCAGTTCTTC
>.|TRBJ2-3|TRBV18|14|.
CASSPVGSRDTQYF
TGTGCCAGCTCACCGGTCGGCAGCAGAGATACGCAGTATTTT
>TRBD1|TRBJ2-7|TRBV6-5|14|once
CASRPRTGYREQYF
TGTGCCAGCAGGCCAAGGACAGGGTATCGCGAGCAGTACTTC
>.|TRBJ2-3|TRBV20-1|11|.
CSALRTDTQYF
TGCAGTGCCCTACGAACAGATACGCAGTATTTT
>.|TRBJ1-3|TRBV6-5|15|.
CASSYSFRAGNTIYF
TGTGCCAGCAGTTACTCGTTCAGGGCTGGAAACACCATATATTTT
>TRBD1|TRBJ1-2|TRBV18|15|.
CASSQGQGSGYGYTF
TGTGCCAGCTCACAGGGACAGGGGTCGGGCTATGGCTACACCTTC
>TRBD1|TRBJ1-5|TRBV19|13|.
CASRDREIQPQHF
TGTGCCAGTAGAGACAGGGAAATACAGCCCCAGCATTTT